The rows below give T cell receptor beta chains drawn from one sample of a study of PD-1 blockade in classical Hodgkin lymphoma. Assay: immunoSEQ multiplex PCR; the TCRdb copy retains only in-frame clones and omits some. This sample has 25,000 to 35,000 clones, with around 70% found just once. Material: peripheral blood mononuclear cells (PBMCs), obtained before the second cycle of nivolumab. These receptors all come from a human donor with classical Hodgkin lymphoma. The CDR3 runs from the conserved cysteine through the conserved F or W. Each record gives: V gene, D gene, clone size, J gene, CDR3 protein, CDR3 DNA. A D gene is named only where the DNA matches it firmly. Clone size is stated in some rows and not others, as once, few, many or a class when expanded.

>TRBV9|.|.|TRBJ1-1
CASSQRGGPKGTEAFF
TGTGCCAGCAGCCAGCGTGGGGGGCCAAAAGGGACTGAAGCTTTCTTT
>TRBV5-4|.|.|TRBJ2-1
CASSTPALRGRGNEQFF
TGTGCCAGCAGCACCCCGGCCCTGAGGGGGCGGGGGAATGAGCAGTTCTTC
>TRBV28|TRBD1|few|TRBJ1-1
CATWDRLTGTEAFF
TGTGCCACGTGGGACAGATTGACGGGCACTGAAGCTTTCTTT
>TRBV7-8|TRBD1|few|TRBJ2-5
CASSITGGRETQYF
TGTGCCAGCAGCATTACAGGGGGCAGAGAGACCCAGTACTTC
>TRBV7-9|TRBD1|.|TRBJ2-3
CASSLQKGAADTQYF
TGTGCCAGCAGCTTGCAAAAGGGGGCTGCAGATACGCAGTATTTT
>TRBV7-9|.|few|TRBJ2-7
CASSPPTSYEQYF
TGTGCCAGCAGCCCCCCAACTAGTTACGAGCAGTACTTC
>TRBV15|.|.|TRBJ1-1
CATSREGTFTEAFF
TGTGCCACCAGCAGAGAAGGCACCTTCACTGAAGCTTTCTTT
>TRBV29-1|TRBD1|medium-sized|TRBJ1-3
CSVTRQGTIYF
TGCAGCGTTACCCGACAGGGGACCATATATTTT
>TRBV30|TRBD2|.|TRBJ2-5
CAWGLAVQETQYF
TGTGCCTGGGGACTAGCGGTCCAAGAGACCCAGTACTTC
>TRBV27|TRBD1|.|TRBJ2-2
CASSVQGARTGELFF
TGTGCCAGCAGTGTACAGGGGGCGAGGACCGGGGAGCTGTTTTTT
>TRBV7-2|.|.|TRBJ2-7
CASSLAQVEQYF
TGTGCCAGCAGCTTAGCGCAAGTCGAGCAGTACTTC
>TRBV7-9|.|.|TRBJ2-1
CASSLGGAITKNEQFF
TGTGCCAGCAGCTTAGGGGGGGCTATTACAAAGAATGAGCAGTTCTTC
>TRBV6-5|.|.|TRBJ1-4
CASRTGTNEKLFF
TGTGCCAGCAGAACAGGGACTAATGAAAAACTGTTTTTT
>TRBV30|.|.|TRBJ2-5
CAWSPGGETQYF
TGTGCCTGGAGCCCCGGAGGGGAGACCCAGTACTTC
>TRBV5-4|TRBD2|.|TRBJ2-3
CASSLTSGGVNTQYF
TGTGCCAGCAGCTTGACTAGCGGGGGGGTAAATACGCAGTATTTT
>TRBV6-1|.|.|TRBJ1-1
CASSIHSEAFF
TGTGCCAGCAGTATTCACAGTGAAGCTTTCTTT
>TRBV7-2|.|.|TRBJ1-6
CASSAPRSPLHF
TGTGCCAGCAGCGCCCCCCGGTCACCCCTCCACTTT
>TRBV5-1|TRBD1|.|TRBJ1-6
CASSPTGIYNSPLHF
TGCGCCAGCAGCCCGACAGGGATTTATAATTCACCCCTCCACTTT
>TRBV5-8|.|.|TRBJ2-3
CASSLGLLRTDTQYF
TGTGCCAGCAGCTTGGGGTTGCTTAGGACAGATACGCAGTATTTT
>TRBV9|TRBD1|.|TRBJ1-3
CASSGPGGGYHSGNTIYF
TGTGCCAGCAGCGGACCAGGGGGCGGCTACCACTCTGGAAACACCATATATTTT
>TRBV29-1|.|.|TRBJ2-5
CSVEGGRETQYF
TGCAGCGTTGAGGGGGGCCGAGAGACCCAGTACTTC
>TRBV30|.|few|TRBJ1-1
CAWTMEVVYTEAFF
TGTGCCTGGACAATGGAGGTCGTTTATACTGAAGCTTTCTTT
>TRBV14|.|few|TRBJ2-5
CASSQDVLGTQYF
TGTGCCAGCAGCCAAGACGTCTTGGGGACCCAGTACTTC
>TRBV6-1|.|few|TRBJ2-3
CASSGPRIRDTQYF
TGTGCCAGCAGTGGACCTCGTATTCGGGATACGCAGTATTTT
>TRBV4-1|.|.|TRBJ2-2
CATGPAGPGGELFF
TGCGCGACCGGTCCGGCGGGGCCCGGGGGGGAGCTGTTTTTT
>TRBV6-1|.|.|TRBJ2-5
CASSALWTQYF
TGTGCCAGCAGTGCTCTCTGGACCCAGTACTTC
>TRBV2|TRBD2|.|TRBJ2-3
CASGREGRSIYGDTQYF
TGTGCCAGCGGGCGGGAGGGACGTTCGATATATGGCGATACGCAGTATTTT
>TRBV6-5|TRBD2|.|TRBJ2-1
CASRLAGRGEQFF
TGTGCCAGCAGACTAGCGGGGCGCGGGGAGCAGTTCTTC
>TRBV2|.|few|TRBJ2-2
CASSAIRGYGELFF
TGTGCCAGCAGTGCGATAAGAGGGTACGGGGAGCTGTTTTTT
>TRBV7-9|.|once|TRBJ2-3
CASSLVDTQYF
TGTGCCAGCAGCTTAGTTGATACGCAGTATTTT
>TRBV5-1|TRBD1|.|TRBJ1-4
CASSYGTADEKLFF
TGCGCCAGCAGCTACGGGACAGCTGATGAAAAACTGTTTTTT
>TRBV4-2|.|.|TRBJ2-2
CASSLSAGEHGELFF
TGTGCCAGCAGCCTTTCTGCAGGGGAACACGGGGAGCTGTTTTTT
>TRBV7-8|.|few|TRBJ2-3
CASSFERPAGNTQYF
TGTGCCAGCAGCTTTGAACGACCGGCGGGGAATACGCAGTATTTT
>TRBV6-1|TRBD1|.|TRBJ2-7
CASSEGTGPFYEQYF
TGTGCCAGCAGTGAAGGGACAGGTCCATTCTACGAGCAGTACTTC
>TRBV5-1|.|.|TRBJ1-6
CASTEGGYSPLHF
TGCGCCAGCACCGAGGGAGGGTATTCACCCCTCCACTTT
>TRBV5-1|TRBD1|.|TRBJ2-5
CASSLEHRGRSYQETQYF
TGCGCCAGCAGCTTGGAGCACAGGGGACGGTCGTATCAAGAGACCCAGTACTTC
>TRBV5-6|.|.|TRBJ1-5
CASSLLGVGNQPQHF
TGTGCCAGCAGCTTGTTGGGTGTGGGAAATCAGCCCCAGCATTTT
>TRBV7-9|TRBD2|.|TRBJ2-1
CASSSQPGLALHNEQFF
TGTGCCAGCAGCTCTCAGCCGGGACTAGCGCTACACAATGAGCAGTTCTTC
>TRBV4-3|.|.|TRBJ1-6
CASRFVGTDNSPLHF
TGCGCCAGCAGATTTGTGGGAACAGATAATTCACCCCTCCACTTT
>TRBV27|TRBD1|.|TRBJ2-7
CASSRGTGDTYEQYF
TGTGCCAGCAGTAGGGGGACAGGGGATACCTACGAGCAGTACTTC
>TRBV5-6|TRBD1|.|TRBJ1-4
CASSFGQGAIMEKLFF
TGTGCCAGCAGCTTCGGACAGGGGGCGATAATGGAAAAACTGTTTTTT
>TRBV18|.|.|TRBJ2-7
CASKPGGLEQYF
TGTGCCAGCAAACCGGGCGGTCTGGAGCAGTACTTC
>TRBV2|.|.|TRBJ1-4
CASRPTTNEKLFF
TGTGCCAGCAGGCCTACAACTAATGAAAAACTGTTTTTT
>TRBV4-1|TRBD1|.|TRBJ1-1
CASSHAQGAGNTEAFF
TGCGCCAGCAGCCACGCCCAGGGGGCTGGGAACACTGAAGCTTTCTTT
>TRBV5-1|.|.|TRBJ1-4
CASSLGRELAEKLFF
TGCGCCAGCAGCTTGGGTCGGGAGTTGGCTGAAAAACTGTTTTTT
>TRBV18|TRBD1|.|TRBJ2-7
CASSPEQGFEQYF
TGTGCCAGCTCACCTGAACAGGGGTTCGAGCAGTACTTC
>TRBV27|.|once|TRBJ1-1
CASRVGGKNTEAFF
TGTGCCAGCAGGGTCGGGGGAAAAAACACTGAAGCTTTCTTT
>TRBV28|.|.|TRBJ2-3
CASSFPPSDTQYF
TGTGCCAGCAGTTTTCCCCCGTCCGATACGCAGTATTTT
>TRBV5-6|.|.|TRBJ2-5
CASSLAMRGGETQYF
TGTGCCAGCAGCTTGGCCATGAGGGGTGGGGAGACCCAGTACTTC
>TRBV4-3|TRBD2|once|TRBJ2-3
CASSRGGTSGGRTDTQYF
TGCGCCAGCAGCCGGGGAGGGACTAGCGGGGGGCGCACAGATACGCAGTATTTT
>TRBV2|TRBD1|.|TRBJ2-5
CASSGWDSQETQYF
TGTGCCAGCAGTGGATGGGACAGCCAAGAGACCCAGTACTTC
>TRBV6-5|TRBD1|.|TRBJ1-2
CARSYSTGGNYGYTF
TGTGCCCGCAGTTACTCGACAGGGGGTAACTATGGCTACACCTTC
>TRBV18|.|.|TRBJ1-1
CASSPSGALNTEAFF
TGTGCCAGCTCACCTTCCGGAGCGTTGAACACTGAAGCTTTCTTT
>TRBV7-7|.|once|TRBJ2-5
CASSFASQAQETQYF
TGTGCTAGCAGTTTTGCAAGCCAGGCCCAAGAGACCCAGTACTTC
>TRBV19|.|.|TRBJ1-2
CASSPAVPGGAYGYTF
TGTGCCAGTAGTCCAGCGGTTCCAGGAGGGGCCTATGGCTACACCTTC